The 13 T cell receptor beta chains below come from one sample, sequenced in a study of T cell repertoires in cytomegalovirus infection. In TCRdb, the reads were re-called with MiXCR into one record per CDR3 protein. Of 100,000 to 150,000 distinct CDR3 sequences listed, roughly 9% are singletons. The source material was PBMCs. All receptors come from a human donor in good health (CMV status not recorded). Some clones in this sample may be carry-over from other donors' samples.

CDR3 in amino acids: CASRLDRDNEQFF. The CDR3 bases are TGTGCCAGCAGGTTGGACAGGGATAATGAGCAGTTCTTC. V usage is TRBV2 and J usage is TRBJ2-1, with 8 positions matching TRBD1. Germline V gives CDR1 SNHLY, CDR2 FYNNEI. CDR3 length: 13 residues. Trimming removed 6 bases from V and 7 bases from J; junction bases left unmatched: 5.

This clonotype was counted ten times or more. The CDR3 region is CSAPPGTSAYNEQFF. The DNA of the CDR3 is TGCAGTGCTCCGCCCGGGACTAGCGCCTACAATGAGCAGTTCTTC. The V gene is TRBV20-1, the J gene TRBJ2-1, with 10 bases identical to TRBD2. The CDR3 is 15 residues long. Germline V gives CDR1 DFQATT, CDR2 SNEGSKA (reference sequence). J was trimmed by 2 bases and V by 5 bases; bases with no gene match: 6.

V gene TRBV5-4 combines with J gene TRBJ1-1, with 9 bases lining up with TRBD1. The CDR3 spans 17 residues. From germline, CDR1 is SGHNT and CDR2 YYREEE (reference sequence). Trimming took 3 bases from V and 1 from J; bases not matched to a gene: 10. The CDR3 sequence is CASSSGPQGASNTEAFF. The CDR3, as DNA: TGTGCCAGCAGCTCCGGCCCACAGGGGGCTTCGAACACTGAAGCTTTCTTT.

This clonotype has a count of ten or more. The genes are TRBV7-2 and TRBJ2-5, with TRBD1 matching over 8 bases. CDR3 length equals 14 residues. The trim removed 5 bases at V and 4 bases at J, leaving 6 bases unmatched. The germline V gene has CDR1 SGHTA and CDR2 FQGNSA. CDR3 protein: CASSRDRGGETQYF. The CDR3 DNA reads TGTGCCAGCAGCCGCGACAGGGGAGGAGAGACCCAGTACTTC.

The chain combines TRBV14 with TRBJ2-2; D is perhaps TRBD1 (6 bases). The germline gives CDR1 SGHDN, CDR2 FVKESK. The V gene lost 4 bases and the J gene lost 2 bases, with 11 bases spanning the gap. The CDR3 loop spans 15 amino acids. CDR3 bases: TGTGCCAGCAGCCCGACGGACAGCAACACCGGGGAGCTGTTTTTT. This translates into CASSPTDSNTGELFF.

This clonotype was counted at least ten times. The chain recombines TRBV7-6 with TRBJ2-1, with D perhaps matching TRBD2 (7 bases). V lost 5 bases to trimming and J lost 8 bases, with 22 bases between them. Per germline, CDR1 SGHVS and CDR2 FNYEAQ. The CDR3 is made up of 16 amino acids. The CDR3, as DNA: TGTGCCAGCAGCCCCTGGGGGGGGGGCCCCCGTTATGAGCAGTTCTTC. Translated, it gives CASSPWGGGPRYEQFF.

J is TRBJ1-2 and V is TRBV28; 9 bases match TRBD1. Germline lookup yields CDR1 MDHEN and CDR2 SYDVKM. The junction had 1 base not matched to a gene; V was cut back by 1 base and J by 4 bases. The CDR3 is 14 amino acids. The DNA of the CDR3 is TGTGCCAGCAGTTTATTGACAGGGGGCTATGGCTACACCTTC. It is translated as CASSLLTGGYGYTF.

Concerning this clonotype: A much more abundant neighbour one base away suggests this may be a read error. As DNA, the CDR3 is TGTGCCAGCAGCTTAGTTGTCGGGGGGAACACTGGAGCTTTCTTT. Encoded protein: CASSLVVGGNTGAFF. The chain links TRBV7-9 to TRBJ1-1, with D perhaps matching TRBD1 (5 bases). Germline V gene lookup returns CDR1 SEHNR and CDR2 FQNEAQ (reference sequence). The CDR3 sequence is 15 residues long.

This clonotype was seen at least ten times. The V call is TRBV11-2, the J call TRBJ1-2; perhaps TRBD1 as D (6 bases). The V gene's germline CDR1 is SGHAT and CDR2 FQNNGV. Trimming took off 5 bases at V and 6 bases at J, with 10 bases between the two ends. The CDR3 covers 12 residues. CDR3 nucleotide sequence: TGTGCCAGCAGCCCTGGGGGGCATGGCTACACCTTC. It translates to CASSPGGHGYTF.

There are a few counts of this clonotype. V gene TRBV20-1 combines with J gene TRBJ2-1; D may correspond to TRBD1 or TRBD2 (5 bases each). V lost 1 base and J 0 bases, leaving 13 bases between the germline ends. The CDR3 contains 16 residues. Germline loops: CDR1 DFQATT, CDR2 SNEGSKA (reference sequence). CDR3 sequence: CSARGGGPSSYNEQFF. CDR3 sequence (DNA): TGCAGTGCTAGAGGGGGCGGGCCGAGCTCCTACAATGAGCAGTTCTTC.

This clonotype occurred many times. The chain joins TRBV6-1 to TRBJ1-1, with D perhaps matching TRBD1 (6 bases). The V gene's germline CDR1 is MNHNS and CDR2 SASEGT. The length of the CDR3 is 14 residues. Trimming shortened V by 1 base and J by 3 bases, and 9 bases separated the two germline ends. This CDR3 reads CASSEGDKDTEAFF. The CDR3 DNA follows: TGTGCCAGCAGTGAAGGGGACAAAGACACTGAAGCTTTCTTT.

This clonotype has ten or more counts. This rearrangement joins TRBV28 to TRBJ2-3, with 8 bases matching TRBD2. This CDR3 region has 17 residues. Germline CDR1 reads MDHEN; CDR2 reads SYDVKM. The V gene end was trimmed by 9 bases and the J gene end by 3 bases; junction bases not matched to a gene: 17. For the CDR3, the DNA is TGTGCCAGTAGACCCGAGCGGGGGCAGGGAGGGACAGATACGCAGTATTTT. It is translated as CASRPERGQGGTDTQYF.

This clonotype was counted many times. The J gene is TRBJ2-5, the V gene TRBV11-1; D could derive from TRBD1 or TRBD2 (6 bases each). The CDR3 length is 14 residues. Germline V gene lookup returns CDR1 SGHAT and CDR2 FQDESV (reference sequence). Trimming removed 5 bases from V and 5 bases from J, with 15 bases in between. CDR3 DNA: TGTGCCAGCAGCCGCGGGACAAGGGAGGAGACCCAGTACTTC. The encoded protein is CASSRGTREETQYF.